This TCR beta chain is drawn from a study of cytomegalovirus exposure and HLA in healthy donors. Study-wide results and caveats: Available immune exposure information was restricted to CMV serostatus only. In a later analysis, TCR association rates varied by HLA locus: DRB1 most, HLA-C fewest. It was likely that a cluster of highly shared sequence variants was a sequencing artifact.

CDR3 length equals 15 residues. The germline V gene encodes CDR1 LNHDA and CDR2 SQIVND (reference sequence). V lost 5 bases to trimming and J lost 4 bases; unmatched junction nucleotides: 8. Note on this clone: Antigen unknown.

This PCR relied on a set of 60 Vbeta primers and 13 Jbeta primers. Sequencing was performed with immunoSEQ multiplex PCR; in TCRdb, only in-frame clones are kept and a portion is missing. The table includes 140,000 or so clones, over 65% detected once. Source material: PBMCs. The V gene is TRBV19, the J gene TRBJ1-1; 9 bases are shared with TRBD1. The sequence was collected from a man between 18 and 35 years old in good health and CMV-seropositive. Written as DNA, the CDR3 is TGTGCCAGTAGTTCGGACAGGGGAGTTTCCACTGAAGCTTTCTTT. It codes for CASSSDRGVSTEAFF.